Detailed here is one TCR beta chain. These data originate in a study of blood T cell repertoires in COVID-19. Libraries were prepared by immunoSEQ multiplex PCR; TCRdb keeps only in-frame clonotypes and omits some of them. The sample contains 110,000 to 150,000 clones, 80% of which appear only once. This CDR3 is 13 amino acids long. Germline CDR1 and CDR2: MNHEY and SVGAGI. V trimming: 7 bases; J trimming: 5 bases; junction bases outside the gene matches: 5. The sample taken for sequencing was peripheral blood. The receptor's source is a woman between 45 and 65 years old with acute or convalescent COVID-19. The rearrangement joins TRBV6-5 to TRBJ1-1; TRBD1 agrees at 9 bases. CDR3 nucleotide sequence: TGTGCCAGCACAGGACAGGGGTGGACTGAAGCTTTCTTT. Protein product: CASTGQGWTEAFF.